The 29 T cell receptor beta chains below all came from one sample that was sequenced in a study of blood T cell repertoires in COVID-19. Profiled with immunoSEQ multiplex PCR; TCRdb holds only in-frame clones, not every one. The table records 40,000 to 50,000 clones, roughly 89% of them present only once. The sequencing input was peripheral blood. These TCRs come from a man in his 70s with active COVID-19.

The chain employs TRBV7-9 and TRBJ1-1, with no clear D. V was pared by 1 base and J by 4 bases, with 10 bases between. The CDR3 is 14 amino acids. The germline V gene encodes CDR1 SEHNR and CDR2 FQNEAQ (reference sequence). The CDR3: CASSLVADFTEAFF. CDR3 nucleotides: TGTGCCAGCAGCTTAGTGGCCGACTTCACTGAAGCTTTCTTT. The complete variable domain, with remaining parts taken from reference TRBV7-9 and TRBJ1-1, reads DTGVSQNPRHKITKRGQNVTFRCDPISEHNRLYWYRQTLGQGPEFLTYFQNEAQLEKSRLLSDRFSAERPKGSFSTLEIQRTEQGDSAMYLCASSLVADFTEAFFGQGTRLTVV.

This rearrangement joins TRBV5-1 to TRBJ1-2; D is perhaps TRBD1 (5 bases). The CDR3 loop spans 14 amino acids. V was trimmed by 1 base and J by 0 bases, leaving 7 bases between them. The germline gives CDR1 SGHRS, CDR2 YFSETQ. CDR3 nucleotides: TGCGCCAGCAGCTTGCAGGGCGCTAACTATGGCTACACCTTC. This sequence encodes CASSLQGANYGYTF.

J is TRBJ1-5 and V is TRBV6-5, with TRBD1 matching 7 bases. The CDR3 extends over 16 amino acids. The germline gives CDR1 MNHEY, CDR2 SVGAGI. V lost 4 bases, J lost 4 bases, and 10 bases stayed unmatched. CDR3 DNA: TGTGCCAGCAGTTCCTTGCAGGGGGGAGAGAATCAGCCCCAGCATTTT. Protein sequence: CASSSLQGGENQPQHF.

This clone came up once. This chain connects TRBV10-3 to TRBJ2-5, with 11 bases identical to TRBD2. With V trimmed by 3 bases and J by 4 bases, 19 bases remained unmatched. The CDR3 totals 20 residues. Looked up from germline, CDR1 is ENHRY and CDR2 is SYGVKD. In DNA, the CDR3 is TGTGCCATCAGTGAAATCCGAGTCCTGCTAGCGGGGGGATTGTTAGAGACCCAGTACTTC. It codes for CAISEIRVLLAGGLLETQYF.

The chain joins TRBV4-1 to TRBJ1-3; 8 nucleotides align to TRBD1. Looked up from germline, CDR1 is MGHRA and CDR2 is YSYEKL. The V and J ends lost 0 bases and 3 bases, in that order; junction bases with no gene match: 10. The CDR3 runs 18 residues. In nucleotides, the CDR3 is TGCGCCAGCAGCCAAGAGGCGGGACAGGCGATACTTGGAAACACCATATATTTT. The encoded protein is CASSQEAGQAILGNTIYF.

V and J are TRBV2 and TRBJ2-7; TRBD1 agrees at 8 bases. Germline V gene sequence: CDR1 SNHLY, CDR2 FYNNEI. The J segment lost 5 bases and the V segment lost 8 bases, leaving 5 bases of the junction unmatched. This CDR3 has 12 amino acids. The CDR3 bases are TGTGCCAGCGCTGACAGGGGACACGAGCAGTACTTC. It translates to CASADRGHEQYF. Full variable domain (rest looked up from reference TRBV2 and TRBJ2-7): EPEVTQTPSHQVTQMGQEVILRCVPISNHLYFYWYRQILGQKVEFLVSFYNNEISEKSEIFDDQFSVERPDGSNFTLKIRSTKLEDSAMYFCASADRGHEQYFGPGTRLTVT.

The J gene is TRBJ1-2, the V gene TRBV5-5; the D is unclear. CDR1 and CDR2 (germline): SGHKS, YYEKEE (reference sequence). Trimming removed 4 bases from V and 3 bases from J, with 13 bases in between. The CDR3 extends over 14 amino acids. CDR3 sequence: CASSVGSLDYGYTF. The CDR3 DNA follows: TGTGCCAGCAGCGTCGGGTCCTTAGACTATGGCTACACCTTC.

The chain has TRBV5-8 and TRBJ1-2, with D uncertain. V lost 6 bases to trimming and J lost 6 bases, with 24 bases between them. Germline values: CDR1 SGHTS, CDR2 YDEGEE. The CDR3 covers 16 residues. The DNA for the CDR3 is TGTGCCAGCATCTCCTTTTTCAGTACCAAGATTGATGGCTACACCTTC. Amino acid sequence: CASISFFSTKIDGYTF.

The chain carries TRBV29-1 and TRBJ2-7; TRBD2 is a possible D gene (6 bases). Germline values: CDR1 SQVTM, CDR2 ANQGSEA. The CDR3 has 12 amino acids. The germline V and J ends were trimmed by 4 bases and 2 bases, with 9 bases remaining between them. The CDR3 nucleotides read TGCAGCGTTGCGGCGGGGCCCTACGAGCAGTACTTC. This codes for CSVAAGPYEQYF.

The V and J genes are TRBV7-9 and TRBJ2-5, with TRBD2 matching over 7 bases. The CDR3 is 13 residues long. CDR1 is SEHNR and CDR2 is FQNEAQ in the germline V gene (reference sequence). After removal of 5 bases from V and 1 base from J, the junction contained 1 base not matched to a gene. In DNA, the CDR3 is TGTGCCAGCAGCGCTAGCGGCCAAGAGACCCAGTACTTC. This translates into CASSASGQETQYF.

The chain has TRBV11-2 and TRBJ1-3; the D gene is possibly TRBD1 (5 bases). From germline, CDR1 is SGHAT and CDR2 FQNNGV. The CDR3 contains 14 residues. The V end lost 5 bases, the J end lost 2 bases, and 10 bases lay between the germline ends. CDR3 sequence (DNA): TGTGCCAGCAGCCTTAGCAGGGCTGGAAACACCATATATTTT. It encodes CASSLSRAGNTIYF.

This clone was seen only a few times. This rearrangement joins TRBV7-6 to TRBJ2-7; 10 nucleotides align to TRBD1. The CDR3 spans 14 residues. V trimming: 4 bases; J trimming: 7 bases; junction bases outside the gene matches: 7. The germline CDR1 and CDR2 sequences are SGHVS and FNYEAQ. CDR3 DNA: TGTGCCAGCAGCTCGGGGACAGGGGTAGGGGAGCAGTACTTC. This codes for CASSSGTGVGEQYF.

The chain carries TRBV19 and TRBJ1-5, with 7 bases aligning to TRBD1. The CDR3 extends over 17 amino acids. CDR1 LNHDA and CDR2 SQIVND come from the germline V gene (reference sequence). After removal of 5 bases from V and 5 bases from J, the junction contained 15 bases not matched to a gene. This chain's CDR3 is CASSFQPRQGGYQPQHF. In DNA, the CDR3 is TGTGCCAGTAGTTTCCAACCCCGACAGGGCGGTTATCAGCCCCAGCATTTT.

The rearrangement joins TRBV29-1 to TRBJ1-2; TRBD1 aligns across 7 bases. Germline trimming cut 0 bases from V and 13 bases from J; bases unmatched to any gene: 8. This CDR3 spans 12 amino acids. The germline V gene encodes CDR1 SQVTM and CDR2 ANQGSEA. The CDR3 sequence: CSVEETGFGSTF. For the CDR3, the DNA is TGCAGCGTTGAAGAGACAGGGTTTGGTTCCACCTTC.

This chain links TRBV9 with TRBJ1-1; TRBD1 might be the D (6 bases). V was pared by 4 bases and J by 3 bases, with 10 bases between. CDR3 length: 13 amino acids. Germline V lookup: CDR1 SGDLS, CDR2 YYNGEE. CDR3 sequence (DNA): TGTGCCAGCAGCCCCCGACAGGACACTGAAGCTTTCTTT. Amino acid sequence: CASSPRQDTEAFF. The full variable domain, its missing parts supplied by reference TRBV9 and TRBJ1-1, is DSGVTQTPKHLITATGQRVTLRCSPRSGDLSVYWYQQSLDQGLQFLIQYYNGEERAKGNILERFSAQQFPDLHSELNLSSLELGDSALYFCASSPRQDTEAFFGQGTRLTVV.

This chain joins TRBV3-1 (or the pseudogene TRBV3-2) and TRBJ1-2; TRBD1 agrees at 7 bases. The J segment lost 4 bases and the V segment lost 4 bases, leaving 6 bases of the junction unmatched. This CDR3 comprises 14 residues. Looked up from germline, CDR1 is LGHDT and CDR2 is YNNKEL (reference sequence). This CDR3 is CASSLGTARYGYTF. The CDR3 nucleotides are TGTGCCAGCAGCCTGGGGACAGCTCGCTATGGCTACACCTTC.

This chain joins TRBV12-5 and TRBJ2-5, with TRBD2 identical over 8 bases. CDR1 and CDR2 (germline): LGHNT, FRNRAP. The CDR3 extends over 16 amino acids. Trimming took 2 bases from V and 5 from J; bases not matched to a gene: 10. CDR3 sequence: CASGLYSAGGLETQYF. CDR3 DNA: TGTGCTAGTGGTTTGTACTCCGCGGGGGGTTTGGAGACCCAGTACTTC.

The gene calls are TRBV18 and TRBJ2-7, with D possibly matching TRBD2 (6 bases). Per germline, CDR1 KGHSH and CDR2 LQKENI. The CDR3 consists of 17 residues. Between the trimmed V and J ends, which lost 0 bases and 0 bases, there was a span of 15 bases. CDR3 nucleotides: TGTGCCAGCTCACCACCAGATGGGGACTCCACCTCCTACGAGCAGTACTTC. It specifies CASSPPDGDSTSYEQYF.

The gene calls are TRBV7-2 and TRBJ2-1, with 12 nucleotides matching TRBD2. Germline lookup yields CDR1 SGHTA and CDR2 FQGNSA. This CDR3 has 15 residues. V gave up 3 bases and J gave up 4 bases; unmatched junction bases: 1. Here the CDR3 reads CASSFGLAGYNEQFF. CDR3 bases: TGTGCCAGCAGCTTTGGACTAGCGGGGTACAATGAGCAGTTCTTC.

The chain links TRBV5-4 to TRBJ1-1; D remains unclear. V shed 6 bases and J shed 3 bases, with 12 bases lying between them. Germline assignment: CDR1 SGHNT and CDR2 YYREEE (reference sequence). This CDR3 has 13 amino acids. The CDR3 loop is CASTTGSYTEAFF. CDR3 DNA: TGTGCCAGCACAACCGGGAGTTACACTGAAGCTTTCTTT.

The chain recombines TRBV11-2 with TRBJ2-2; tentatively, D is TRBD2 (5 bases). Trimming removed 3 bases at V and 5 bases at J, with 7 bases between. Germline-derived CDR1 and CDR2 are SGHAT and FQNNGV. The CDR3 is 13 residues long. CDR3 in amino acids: CASSFPGTGELFF. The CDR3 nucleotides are TGTGCCAGCAGCTTTCCGGGGACCGGGGAGCTGTTTTTT.

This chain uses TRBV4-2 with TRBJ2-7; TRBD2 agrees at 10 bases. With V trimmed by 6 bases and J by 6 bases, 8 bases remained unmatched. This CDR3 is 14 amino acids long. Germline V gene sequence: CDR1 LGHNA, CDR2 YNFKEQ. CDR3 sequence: CASRPSSGGTEQYF. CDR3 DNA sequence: TGTGCCAGCAGACCTTCTAGCGGGGGTACCGAGCAGTACTTC.

The CDR3 DNA sequence: TGTGCCAGCAGCTTTCAGACAGGGAACTATGGCTACACCTTC. Translated, it gives CASSFQTGNYGYTF. V is TRBV5-4 and J is TRBJ1-2, with TRBD1 matching 7 bases. With V trimmed by 2 bases and J by 2 bases, 3 bases remained unmatched. CDR1 SGHNT and CDR2 YYREEE come from the germline V gene (reference sequence). This CDR3 comprises 14 residues.

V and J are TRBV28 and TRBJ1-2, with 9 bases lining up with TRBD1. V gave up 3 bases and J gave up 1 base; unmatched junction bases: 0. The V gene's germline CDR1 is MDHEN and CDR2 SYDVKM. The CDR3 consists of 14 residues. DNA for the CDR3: TGTGCCAGCAGTTTGACAGGGGGTAACTATGGCTACACCTTC. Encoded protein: CASSLTGGNYGYTF.

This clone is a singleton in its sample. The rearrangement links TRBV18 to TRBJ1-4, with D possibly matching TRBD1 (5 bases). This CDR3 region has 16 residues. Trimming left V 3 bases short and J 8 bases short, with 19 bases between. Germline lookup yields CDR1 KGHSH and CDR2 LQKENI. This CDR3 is CASSPPGHIRGEKLFF. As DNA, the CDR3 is TGTGCCAGCTCACCCCCCGGCCATATCCGGGGGGAAAAACTGTTTTTT.

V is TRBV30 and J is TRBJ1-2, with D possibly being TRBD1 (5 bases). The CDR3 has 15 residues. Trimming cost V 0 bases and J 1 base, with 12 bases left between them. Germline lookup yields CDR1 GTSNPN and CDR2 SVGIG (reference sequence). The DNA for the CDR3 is TGTGCCTGGAGTGTAGCGACAGTTTATAACTATGGCTACACCTTC. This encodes CAWSVATVYNYGYTF.

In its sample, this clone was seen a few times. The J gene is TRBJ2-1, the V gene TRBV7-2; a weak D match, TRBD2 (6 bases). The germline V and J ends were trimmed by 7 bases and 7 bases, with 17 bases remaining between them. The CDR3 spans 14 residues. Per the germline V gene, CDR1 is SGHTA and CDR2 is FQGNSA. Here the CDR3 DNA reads TGTGCCAGCAAACCGGGATCACGGGGGAATGAGCAGTTCTTC. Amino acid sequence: CASKPGSRGNEQFF.

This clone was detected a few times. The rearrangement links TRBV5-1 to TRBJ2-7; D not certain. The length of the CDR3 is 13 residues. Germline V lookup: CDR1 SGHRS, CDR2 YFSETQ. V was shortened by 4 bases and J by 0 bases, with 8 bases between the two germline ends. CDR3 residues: CASSREASYEQYF. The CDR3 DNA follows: TGCGCCAGCAGCCGCGAGGCCTCCTACGAGCAGTACTTC.

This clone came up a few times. CDR3 region: CAISESEGANQPQHF. DNA for the CDR3: TGTGCCATCAGTGAGTCCGAGGGGGCTAATCAGCCCCAGCATTTT. The rearrangement links TRBV10-3 to TRBJ1-5, with 7 bases aligning to TRBD1. CDR1 ENHRY and CDR2 SYGVKD come from the germline V gene. Trimming removed 0 bases from V and 4 bases from J; junction bases left unmatched: 3. This CDR3 spans 15 amino acids.